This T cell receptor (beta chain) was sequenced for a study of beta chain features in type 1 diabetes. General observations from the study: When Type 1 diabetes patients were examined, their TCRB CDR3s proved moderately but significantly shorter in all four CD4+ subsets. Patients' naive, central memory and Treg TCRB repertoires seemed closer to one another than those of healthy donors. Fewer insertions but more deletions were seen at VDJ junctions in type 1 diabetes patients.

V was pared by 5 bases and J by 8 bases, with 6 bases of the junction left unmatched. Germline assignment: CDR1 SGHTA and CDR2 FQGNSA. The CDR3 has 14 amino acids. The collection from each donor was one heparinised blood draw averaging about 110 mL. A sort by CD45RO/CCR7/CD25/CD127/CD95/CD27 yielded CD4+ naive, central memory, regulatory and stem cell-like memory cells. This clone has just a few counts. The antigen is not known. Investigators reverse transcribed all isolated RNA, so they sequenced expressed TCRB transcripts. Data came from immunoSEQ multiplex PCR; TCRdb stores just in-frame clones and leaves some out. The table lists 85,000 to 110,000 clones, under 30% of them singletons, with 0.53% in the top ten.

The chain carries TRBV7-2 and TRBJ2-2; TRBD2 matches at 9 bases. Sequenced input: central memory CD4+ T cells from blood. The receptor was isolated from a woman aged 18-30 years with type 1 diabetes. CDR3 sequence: CASSLGLASGELFF. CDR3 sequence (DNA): TGTGCCAGCAGCCTCGGACTAGCGTCTGGGGAGCTGTTTTTT.